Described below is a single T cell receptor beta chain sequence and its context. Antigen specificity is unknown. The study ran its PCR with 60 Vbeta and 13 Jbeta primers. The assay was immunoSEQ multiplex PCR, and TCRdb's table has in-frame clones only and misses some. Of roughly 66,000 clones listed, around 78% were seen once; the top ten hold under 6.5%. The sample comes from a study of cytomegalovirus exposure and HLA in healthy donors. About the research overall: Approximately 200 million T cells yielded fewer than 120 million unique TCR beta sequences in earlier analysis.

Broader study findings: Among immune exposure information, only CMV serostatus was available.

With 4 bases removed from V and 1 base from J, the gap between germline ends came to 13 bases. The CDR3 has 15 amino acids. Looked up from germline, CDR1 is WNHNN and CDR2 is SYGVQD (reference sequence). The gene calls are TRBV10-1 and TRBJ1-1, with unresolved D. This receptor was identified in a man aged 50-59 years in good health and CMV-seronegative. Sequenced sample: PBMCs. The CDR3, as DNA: TGCGCCAGCAGTGTAGGAGGGCCGCCGAACACTGAAGCTTTCTTT. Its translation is CASSVGGPPNTEAFF.